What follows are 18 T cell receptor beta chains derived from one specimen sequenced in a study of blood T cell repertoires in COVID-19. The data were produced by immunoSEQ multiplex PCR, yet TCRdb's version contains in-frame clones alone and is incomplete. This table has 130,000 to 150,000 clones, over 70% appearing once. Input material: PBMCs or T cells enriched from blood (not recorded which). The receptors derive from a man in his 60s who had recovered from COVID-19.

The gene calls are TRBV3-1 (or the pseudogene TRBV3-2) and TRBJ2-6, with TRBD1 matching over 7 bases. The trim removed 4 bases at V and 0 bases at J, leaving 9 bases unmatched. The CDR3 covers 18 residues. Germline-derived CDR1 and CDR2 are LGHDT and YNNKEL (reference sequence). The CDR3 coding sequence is TGTGCCAGCAGCCCAAAGACAGGGATCGGCTCTGGGGCCAACGTCCTGACTTTC. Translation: CASSPKTGIGSGANVLTF.

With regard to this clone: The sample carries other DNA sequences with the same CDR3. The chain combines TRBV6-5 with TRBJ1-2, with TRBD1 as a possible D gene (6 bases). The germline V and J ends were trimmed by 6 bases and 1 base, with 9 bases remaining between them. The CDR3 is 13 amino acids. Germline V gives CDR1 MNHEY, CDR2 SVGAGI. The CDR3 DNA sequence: TGTGCCAGCAGGCCACAGGGTAACTATGGCTACACCTTC. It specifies CASRPQGNYGYTF.

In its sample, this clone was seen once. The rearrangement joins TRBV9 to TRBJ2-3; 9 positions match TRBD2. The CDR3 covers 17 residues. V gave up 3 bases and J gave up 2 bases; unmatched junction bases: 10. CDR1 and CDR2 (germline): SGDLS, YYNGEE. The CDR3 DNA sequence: TGTGCCAGCAGCGCCCTCTCCACTAGCGGGTTCACAGATACGCAGTATTTT. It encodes CASSALSTSGFTDTQYF.

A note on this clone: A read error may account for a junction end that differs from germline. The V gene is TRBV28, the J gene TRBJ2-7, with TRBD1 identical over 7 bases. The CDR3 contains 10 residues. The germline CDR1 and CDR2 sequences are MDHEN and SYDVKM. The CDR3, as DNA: TGTGCCAGCGGAGGACAGGCGAATAACTTC. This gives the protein CASGGQANNF.

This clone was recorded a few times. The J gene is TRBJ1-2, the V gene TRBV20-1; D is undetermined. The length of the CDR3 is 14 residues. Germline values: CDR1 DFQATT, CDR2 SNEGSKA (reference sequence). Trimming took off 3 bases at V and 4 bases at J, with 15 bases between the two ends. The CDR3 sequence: CSASLSTVSYGYTF. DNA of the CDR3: TGCAGTGCTAGTCTCTCGACTGTTTCCTATGGCTACACCTTC.

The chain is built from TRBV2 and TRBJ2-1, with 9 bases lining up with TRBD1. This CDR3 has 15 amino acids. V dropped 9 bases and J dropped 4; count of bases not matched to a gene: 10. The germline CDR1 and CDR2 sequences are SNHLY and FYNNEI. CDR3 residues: CASMERTGAYNEQFF. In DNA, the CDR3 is TGTGCCAGTATGGAGCGGACAGGGGCGTACAATGAGCAGTTCTTC.

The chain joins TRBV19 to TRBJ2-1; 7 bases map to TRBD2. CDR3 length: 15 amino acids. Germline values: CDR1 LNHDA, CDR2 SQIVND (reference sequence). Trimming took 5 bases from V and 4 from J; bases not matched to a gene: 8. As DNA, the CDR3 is TGTGCCAGTAGTGCGCTAGCGGCTACTTACAATGAGCAGTTCTTC. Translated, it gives CASSALAATYNEQFF.

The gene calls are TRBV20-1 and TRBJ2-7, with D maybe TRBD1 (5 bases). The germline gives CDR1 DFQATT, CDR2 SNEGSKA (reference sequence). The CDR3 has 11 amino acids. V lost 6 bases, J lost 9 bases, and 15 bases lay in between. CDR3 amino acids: CSATAAGRQYF. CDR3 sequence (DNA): TGCAGTGCCACAGCTGCAGGGCGGCAGTACTTC.

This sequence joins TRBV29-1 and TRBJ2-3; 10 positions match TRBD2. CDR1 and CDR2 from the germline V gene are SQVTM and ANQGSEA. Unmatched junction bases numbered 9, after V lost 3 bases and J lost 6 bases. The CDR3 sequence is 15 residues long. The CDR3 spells CSVEGIAGGLDTQYF. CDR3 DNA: TGCAGCGTTGAGGGAATAGCGGGAGGTTTGGATACGCAGTATTTT.

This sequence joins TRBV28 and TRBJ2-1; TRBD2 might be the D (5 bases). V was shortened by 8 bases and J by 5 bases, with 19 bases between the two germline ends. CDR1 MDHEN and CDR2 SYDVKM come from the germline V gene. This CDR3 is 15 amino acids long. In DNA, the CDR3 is TGTGCCAGCGGAGAAGGAGGTGGATGGGACAATGAGCAGTTCTTC. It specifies CASGEGGGWDNEQFF.

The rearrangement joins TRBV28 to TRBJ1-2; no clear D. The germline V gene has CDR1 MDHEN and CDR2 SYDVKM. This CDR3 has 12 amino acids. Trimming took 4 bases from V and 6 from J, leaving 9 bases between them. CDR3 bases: TGTGCCAGCAGTTATTGGCGGCATGGCTACACCTTC. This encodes CASSYWRHGYTF.

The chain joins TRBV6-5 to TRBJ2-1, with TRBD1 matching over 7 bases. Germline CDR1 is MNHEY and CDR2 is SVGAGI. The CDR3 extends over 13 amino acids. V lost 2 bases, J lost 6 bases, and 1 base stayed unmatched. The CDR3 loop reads CASSYRGLNEQFF. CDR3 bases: TGTGCCAGCAGTTACAGGGGGCTCAATGAGCAGTTCTTC.

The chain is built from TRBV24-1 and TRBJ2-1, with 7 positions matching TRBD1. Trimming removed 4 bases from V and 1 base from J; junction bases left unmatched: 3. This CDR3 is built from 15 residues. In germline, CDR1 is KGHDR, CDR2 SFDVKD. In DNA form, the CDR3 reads TGTGCCACCAGTGAATGGGACAGTTCCTACAATGAGCAGTTCTTC. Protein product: CATSEWDSSYNEQFF.

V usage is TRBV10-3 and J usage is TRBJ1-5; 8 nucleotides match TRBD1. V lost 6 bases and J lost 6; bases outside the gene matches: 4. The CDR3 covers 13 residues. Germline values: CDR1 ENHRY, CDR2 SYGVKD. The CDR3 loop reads CAIRTGDGQPQHF. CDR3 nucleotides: TGTGCCATCAGGACAGGGGACGGTCAGCCCCAGCATTTT.

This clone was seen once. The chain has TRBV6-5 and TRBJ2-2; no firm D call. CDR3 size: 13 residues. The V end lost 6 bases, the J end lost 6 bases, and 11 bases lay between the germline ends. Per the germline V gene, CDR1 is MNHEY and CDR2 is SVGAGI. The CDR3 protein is CASSPLQSGELFF. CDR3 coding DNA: TGTGCCAGCAGCCCCCTACAGTCCGGGGAGCTGTTTTTT.

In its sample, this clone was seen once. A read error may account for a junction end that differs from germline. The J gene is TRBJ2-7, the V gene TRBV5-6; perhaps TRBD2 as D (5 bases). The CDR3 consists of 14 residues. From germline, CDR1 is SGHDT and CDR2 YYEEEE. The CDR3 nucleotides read TGTGCCAGCACCTTGGGATGGGGAGACTACGAGCAGTACTTC. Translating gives CASTLGWGDYEQYF. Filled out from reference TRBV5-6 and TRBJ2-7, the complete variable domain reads DAGVTQSPTHLIKTRGQQVTLRCSPKSGHDTVSWYQQALGQGPQFIFQYYEEEERQRGNFPDRFSGHQFPNYSSELNVNALLLGDSALYLCASTLGWGDYEQYFGPGTRLTVT.

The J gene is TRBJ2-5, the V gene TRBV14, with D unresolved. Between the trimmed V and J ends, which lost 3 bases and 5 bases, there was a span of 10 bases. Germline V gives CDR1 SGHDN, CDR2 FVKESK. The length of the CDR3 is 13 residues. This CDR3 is CASSHKMSETQYF. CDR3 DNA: TGTGCCAGCAGCCACAAGATGAGTGAGACCCAGTACTTC.

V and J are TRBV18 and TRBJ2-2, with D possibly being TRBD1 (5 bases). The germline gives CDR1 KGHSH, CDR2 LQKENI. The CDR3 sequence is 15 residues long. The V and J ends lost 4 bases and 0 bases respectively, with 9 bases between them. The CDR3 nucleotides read TGTGCCAGCTCACGCCGGACACCGAACACCGGGGAGCTGTTTTTT. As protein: CASSRRTPNTGELFF.